Presented here are 32 T cell receptor beta chains from one specimen sequenced in a study of blood T cell repertoires in COVID-19. Assay used: immunoSEQ multiplex PCR; TCRdb lists only in-frame clones, some missing. The sample contains 250,000 to 300,000 clones, approximately 83% of which appear only once. Sequenced material: peripheral blood. The receptors here all came from a woman in her 70s with acute or convalescent COVID-19.

The chain links TRBV2 to TRBJ1-5; D possibly corresponds to TRBD1 (5 bases). Trimming left V 6 bases short and J 8 bases short, with 14 bases between. The germline V gene encodes CDR1 SNHLY and CDR2 FYNNEI. CDR3 length equals 13 residues. DNA for the CDR3: TGTGCCAGCAGGACTCTTAGGGGAAAGCCCCAGCATTTT. Its translation: CASRTLRGKPQHF.

The chain links TRBV5-4 to TRBJ1-2; 7 bases are a match to TRBD1. The CDR3 has 12 amino acids. Germline assignment: CDR1 SGHNT and CDR2 YYREEE (reference sequence). Trimming took 4 bases from V and 8 from J; bases not matched to a gene: 5. Written as DNA, the CDR3 is TGTGCCAGCAGCGCGGACAGGAACGGCTACACCTTC. This codes for CASSADRNGYTF.

The gene calls are TRBV12-5 and TRBJ2-1; D is undetermined. The CDR3 is 11 residues long. CDR1 LGHNT and CDR2 FRNRAP come from the germline V gene. V was clipped by 10 bases and J by 2 bases, with 6 bases between them. The CDR3 loop is CATTPYNEQFF. CDR3 bases: TGTGCTACCACACCCTACAATGAGCAGTTCTTC.

The chain has TRBV11-2 and TRBJ2-3; 7 nucleotides agree with TRBD2. This CDR3 spans 16 amino acids. After removal of 5 bases from V and 3 bases from J, the junction contained 11 bases not matched to a gene. Germline loops: CDR1 SGHAT, CDR2 FQNNGV. This CDR3 reads CASSPRRQGGTDTQYF. CDR3 DNA sequence: TGTGCCAGCAGCCCTCGGCGTCAGGGAGGGACAGATACGCAGTATTTT.

This rearrangement joins TRBV27 to TRBJ2-7; TRBD2 aligns across 8 bases. The germline V gene encodes CDR1 MNHEY and CDR2 SMNVEV (reference sequence). V lost 11 bases and J lost 6; bases outside the gene matches: 9. This CDR3 region has 12 residues. CDR3 coding DNA: TGTGCCTCATGGACTAGCCCGCGCGAGCAGTACTTC. This codes for CASWTSPREQYF.

The chain is built from TRBV7-9 and TRBJ1-5; D remains unclear. The V gene lost 2 bases and the J gene lost 4 bases, with 6 bases spanning the gap. Germline V gene lookup returns CDR1 SEHNR and CDR2 FQNEAQ (reference sequence). The CDR3 is 13 amino acids. The CDR3 region is CASSLNWNQPQHF. CDR3 DNA sequence: TGTGCCAGCAGCTTAAACTGGAATCAGCCCCAGCATTTT.

This chain links TRBV25-1 with TRBJ1-5; D unclear. The ends were cut back, 7 bases at V and 7 bases at J, with 20 bases in the middle. Germline V lookup: CDR1 MGHDK, CDR2 SYGVNS. The CDR3 length is 15 residues. The CDR3 loop is CASTHYPPPGQPQHF. The DNA of the CDR3 is TGTGCCAGCACACACTACCCCCCCCCTGGGCAGCCCCAGCATTTT.

The chain employs TRBV12-3 or TRBV12-4 and TRBJ2-1, with D unclear. This CDR3 has 12 residues. V lost 6 bases, J lost 5 bases, and 8 bases lay in between. The CDR3 region has the DNA TGTGCCAGCAGGCAAGCTCACAATGAGCAGTTCTTC. It yields the protein CASRQAHNEQFF.

The V call is TRBV19, the J call TRBJ1-1; D unresolved. The CDR3 runs to 13 residues. Germline V lookup: CDR1 LNHDA, CDR2 SQIVND (reference sequence). V was pared by 6 bases and J by 5 bases, with 13 bases between. Here the CDR3 DNA reads TGTGCCAGTAGGTCTGAATGGCGGACTGAAGCTTTCTTT. Its protein product is CASRSEWRTEAFF.

CDR3: CASSISPVNYGYTF. CDR3 in DNA: TGTGCCAGTAGTATTAGTCCGGTCAACTATGGCTACACCTTC. The genes are TRBV19 and TRBJ1-2; D gene ambiguous. The V gene lost 3 bases and the J gene lost 2 bases, with 10 bases spanning the gap. The germline V gene encodes CDR1 LNHDA and CDR2 SQIVND (reference sequence). The CDR3 spans 14 residues.

The chain couples TRBV9 to TRBJ1-2; weak D call: TRBD1 (5 bases). Trimming shortened V by 3 bases and J by 5 bases, and 11 bases separated the two germline ends. Germline CDR1 reads SGDLS; CDR2 reads YYNGEE. The CDR3 has 13 amino acids. This chain's CDR3 is CASSGPGMYGYTF. CDR3 DNA: TGTGCCAGCAGCGGCCCAGGGATGTATGGCTACACCTTC. The entire variable domain, with the rest obtained from reference TRBV9 and TRBJ1-2, is as follows: DSGVTQTPKHLITATGQRVTLRCSPRSGDLSVYWYQQSLDQGLQFLIQYYNGEERAKGNILERFSAQQFPDLHSELNLSSLELGDSALYFCASSGPGMYGYTFGSGTRLTVV.

The chain is built from TRBV9 and TRBJ1-4; D call uncertain. Germline-derived CDR1 and CDR2 are SGDLS and YYNGEE. Trimming left V 0 bases short and J 0 bases short, with 9 bases between. The CDR3 has 16 amino acids. This chain's CDR3 is CASSVGVGATNEKLFF. CDR3 nucleotide sequence: TGTGCCAGCAGCGTAGGGGTAGGAGCAACTAATGAAAAACTGTTTTTT.

V gene TRBV5-4 combines with J gene TRBJ2-3, with a tentative D call TRBD1 (6 bases). Germline loops: CDR1 SGHNT, CDR2 YYREEE (reference sequence). Trimming pared 1 base from V and 1 base from J, leaving 13 bases between. The CDR3 extends over 16 amino acids. The CDR3 nucleotides are TGTGCCAGCAGCTTGTCAGGGGCGCTTGGCACAGATACGCAGTATTTT. Its translation is CASSLSGALGTDTQYF. The full variable domain, completed using reference TRBV5-4 and TRBJ2-3, is ETGVTQSPTHLIKTRGQQVTLRCSSQSGHNTVSWYQQALGQGPQFIFQYYREEENGRGNFPPRFSGLQFPNYSSELNVNALELDDSALYLCASSLSGALGTDTQYFGPGTRLTVL.

The CDR3 coding sequence is TGTGCCAGCAGCTCCGGGACGGTAGCGGGGGACGGTGAGCAGTTCTTC. Amino acids: CASSSGTVAGDGEQFF. V usage is TRBV7-9 and J usage is TRBJ2-1, with TRBD2 matching over 9 bases. V lost 4 bases, J lost 9 bases, and 13 bases stayed unmatched. The germline V gene has CDR1 SEHNR and CDR2 FQNEAQ (reference sequence). The CDR3 is made up of 16 amino acids.

The chain recombines TRBV14 with TRBJ1-1; the D is unclear. Per germline, CDR1 SGHDN and CDR2 FVKESK. This CDR3 is built from 13 residues. The V end was cut by 1 base, the J end by 5 bases, with 8 bases between. The CDR3 bases are TGTGCCAGCAGCCAAGGACATATGACTGAAGCTTTCTTT. Encoded protein: CASSQGHMTEAFF.

This chain links TRBV5-1 with TRBJ2-1; a possible D gene is TRBD1 (6 bases). Trimming stripped 5 bases from V and 5 bases from J, with 11 bases between. The germline CDR1 and CDR2 sequences are SGHRS and YFSETQ. This CDR3 contains 13 residues. CDR3 loop: CASSIQGNNEQFF. Here the CDR3 DNA reads TGCGCCAGCAGTATCCAGGGGAACAATGAGCAGTTCTTC.

This clone was picked up one time. This chain connects TRBV30 to TRBJ2-1, with D perhaps TRBD2 (6 bases). Germline CDR1 is GTSNPN and CDR2 is SVGIG (reference sequence). The CDR3 runs to 11 residues. V was shortened by 4 bases and J by 15 bases, with 16 bases between the two germline ends. DNA of the CDR3: TGTGCCTGGAATTCGGGCGGGGAACCGTTCTTC. Protein: CAWNSGGEPFF.

The chain uses TRBV5-1 and TRBJ1-3; D call uncertain. The CDR3 length is 15 residues. V was cut by 4 bases and J by 0 bases, with 11 bases left in between. Germline V gene data show CDR1 as SGHRS and CDR2 as YFSETQ. The CDR3 DNA follows: TGCGCCAGCAGCGCCCACGAGGGCTCTGGAAACACCATATATTTT. It specifies CASSAHEGSGNTIYF. Looking up the rest from reference TRBV5-1 and TRBJ1-3 gives the full variable domain: KAGVTQTPRYLIKTRGQQVTLSCSPISGHRSVSWYQQTPGQGLQFLFEYFSETQRNKGNFPGRFSGRQFSNSRSEMNVSTLELGDSALYLCASSAHEGSGNTIYFGEGSWLTVV.

The chain links TRBV19 to TRBJ2-4, with TRBD2 matching 9 bases. The CDR3 has 15 residues. Per germline, CDR1 LNHDA and CDR2 SQIVND (reference sequence). V gave up 7 bases and J gave up 4 bases; unmatched junction bases: 8. The CDR3 here is CASKVAGGGKNIQYF. The CDR3 DNA reads TGTGCCAGTAAGGTGGCGGGAGGGGGTAAAAACATTCAGTACTTC. The entire variable domain, with the rest obtained from reference TRBV19 and TRBJ2-4, is as follows: DGGITQSPKYLFRKEGQNVTLSCEQNLNHDAMYWYRQDPGQGLRLIYYSQIVNDFQKGDIAEGYSVSREKKESFPLTVTSAQKNPTAFYLCASKVAGGGKNIQYFGAGTRLSVL.

The chain carries TRBV21-1 and TRBJ2-1; TRBD2, the D gene given by the table, was not confirmed from the DNA. TRBV21-1 is shown as a pseudogene. The CDR3 runs to 15 residues. The CDR3: CASSVKRGGQSEQFF. The CDR3 nucleotides read TGTGCCAGCAGCGTAAAGCGGGGGGGGCAGAGTGAGCAGTTCTTC.

With respect to this clone: The sample holds other DNA sequences that translate to the same CDR3. The genes are TRBV18 and TRBJ2-1; 8 bases fit TRBD1. Germline lookup yields CDR1 KGHSH and CDR2 LQKENI. Losses at the gene ends were 0 bases for V and 3 bases for J; bases not matched to a gene: 1. The CDR3 sequence is 15 residues long. The CDR3 DNA reads as TGTGCCAGCTCACCACCAGGGACAGGCTACAATGAGCAGTTCTTC. This gives the protein CASSPPGTGYNEQFF.

V usage is TRBV7-8 and J usage is TRBJ2-2, with 7 bases fitting TRBD1. Unmatched junction bases numbered 16, after V lost 8 bases and J lost 7 bases. This CDR3 has 16 amino acids. The germline CDR1 and CDR2 sequences are SGHVS and FQNEAQ. The CDR3 DNA sequence: TGTGCCAGCCGCGCGTGGACCGGGACAGTGAACGGGGAGCTGTTTTTT. Its translation: CASRAWTGTVNGELFF. The entire variable domain, with the rest obtained from reference TRBV7-8 and TRBJ2-2, is as follows: GAGVSQSPRYKVAKRGQDVALRCDPISGHVSLFWYQQALGQGPEFLTYFQNEAQLDKSGLPSDRFFAERPEGSVSTLKIQRTQQEDSAVYLCASRAWTGTVNGELFFGEGSRLTVL.

This clone turned up a few times. V gene TRBV3-1 (or the pseudogene TRBV3-2) combines with J gene TRBJ1-6; D unresolved. This CDR3 contains 13 residues. Trimming pared 6 bases from V and 7 bases from J, leaving 10 bases between. The germline gives CDR1 LGHDT, CDR2 YNNKEL (reference sequence). The CDR3 region is CASRRVWNSPLHF. The CDR3 nucleotides read TGTGCCAGCAGGAGGGTTTGGAATTCACCCCTCCACTTT.

The chain recombines TRBV5-1 with TRBJ2-2; D remains unclear. This CDR3 comprises 13 residues. The germline CDR1 and CDR2 sequences are SGHRS and YFSETQ. V lost 0 bases and J lost 6, with 6 bases in between. The CDR3 loop reads CASSLERSGELFF. CDR3 DNA sequence: TGCGCCAGCAGCTTGGAGAGGTCCGGGGAGCTGTTTTTT.

The V call is TRBV6-6, the J call TRBJ2-5, with 8 nucleotides matching TRBD2. The CDR3 is 14 amino acids. The J segment lost 0 bases and the V segment lost 8 bases, leaving 5 bases of the junction unmatched. CDR1 is MNHNY, CDR2 SVGAGI, per germline (reference sequence). Written as DNA, the CDR3 is TGTGCCAGCGGCGGGGGGAACTACCAAGAGACCCAGTACTTC. Its translation is CASGGGNYQETQYF.

V gene TRBV10-1 combines with J gene TRBJ2-1; 8 positions match TRBD2. CDR3 length: 15 residues. Germline V gene lookup returns CDR1 WNHNN and CDR2 SYGVQD (reference sequence). V gave up 3 bases and J gave up 7 bases; unmatched junction bases: 8. CDR3: CASSDGGGPTNEQFF. CDR3 coding DNA: TGCGCCAGCAGTGACGGGGGGGGCCCTACGAATGAGCAGTTCTTC.

This clone was seen once. The chain is built from TRBV6-1 and TRBJ1-2; D perhaps matches TRBD1 (6 bases). V was shortened by 0 bases and J by 5 bases, with 19 bases between the two germline ends. Germline V CDR1 and CDR2: MNHNS, SASEGT. The CDR3 spans 17 residues. CDR3 nucleotide sequence: TGTGCCAGCAGTGAAGCTGGGGTGTTACAGGGTGGTTATGGCTACACCTTC. This sequence encodes CASSEAGVLQGGYGYTF.

This chain links TRBV6-5 with TRBJ2-7; D may be TRBD1 (6 bases). Deletions cut 4 bases from V and 1 base from J, with 14 bases between. This CDR3 has 15 residues. The germline V gene encodes CDR1 MNHEY and CDR2 SVGAGI. The CDR3 sequence: CASSSRQAGSYEQYF. CDR3 DNA sequence: TGTGCCAGCAGTTCTCGACAGGCCGGATCCTACGAGCAGTACTTC.

The chain joins TRBV5-1 to TRBJ2-3; D unclear. The germline V gene encodes CDR1 SGHRS and CDR2 YFSETQ. V lost 3 bases and J lost 4, with 15 bases in between. CDR3 size: 15 residues. CDR3 bases: TGCGCCAGCAGCTCCGACGGGTCCAAGTCAGATACGCAGTATTTT. Translated: CASSSDGSKSDTQYF.

The rearrangement links TRBV6-4 to TRBJ1-1; no clear D. CDR1 and CDR2 (germline): MRHNA, SNTAGT. Trimming took off 0 bases at V and 1 base at J, with 9 bases between the two ends. CDR3 size: 15 residues. CDR3 sequence reads: CASSDSLGPNTEAFF. The CDR3 DNA reads as TGTGCCAGCAGTGACTCTCTGGGCCCGAACACTGAAGCTTTCTTT.

This clone was seen once. The chain combines TRBV4-1 with TRBJ2-5, with 8 bases identical to TRBD2. This CDR3 region has 15 residues. Trimming cost V 6 bases and J 5 bases; bases outside gene matches: 11. From germline, CDR1 is MGHRA and CDR2 YSYEKL. CDR3 bases: TGCGCCAGCAGTCGGACTAGCCCTTCGGGGGAGACCCAGTACTTC. Translating gives CASSRTSPSGETQYF.

The rearrangement uses TRBV28 and TRBJ2-1, with TRBD2 as a possible D gene (5 bases). V shed 8 bases and J shed 4 bases, with 15 bases lying between them. The CDR3 contains 14 residues. Germline V lookup: CDR1 MDHEN, CDR2 SYDVKM. Here the CDR3 reads CASGSSDYYNEQFF. CDR3 DNA: TGTGCCAGCGGGAGTTCCGACTATTACAATGAGCAGTTCTTC.